The rows below give T cell receptor beta chains drawn from one sample of a study of blood T cell repertoires in COVID-19. Only in-frame clones appear in the TCRdb table, and some are missing; sequencing was by immunoSEQ multiplex PCR. The sample yields under 200,000 clones, roughly 86% seen once. Sequencing was done on a sample of peripheral blood. These receptors were obtained from a middle-aged man with active or convalescent COVID-19. CDR3s include the opening cysteine and the closing phenylalanine or tryptophan. Each record gives: CDR3 protein, CDR3 DNA, D gene, clone size, V gene, J gene. A D gene is named only where the DNA matches it firmly. The size of a clone is reported for some rows only, either as once, few or many, or as a class for expanded clones.

CASSKDGRPRSPLHF	TGTGCCAGCAGCAAAGATGGCAGGCCAAGATCACCCCTCCACTTT	.	.	TRBV21-1	TRBJ1-6
CASSRTVNDYGYTF	TGTGCCAGCAGCAGGACAGTTAATGACTATGGCTACACCTTC	.	few	TRBV28	TRBJ1-2
CASSQSGQVREQYF	TGTGCCAGCAGCCAATCCGGACAGGTTAGAGAGCAGTACTTC	TRBD1	.	TRBV16	TRBJ2-7
CASSDSLGFEAFF	TGTGCCAGCAGCGACAGCCTGGGGTTTGAAGCTTTCTTT	.	.	TRBV12-3/TRBV12-4	TRBJ1-1
CASSSLVNTEAFF	TGTGCCAGCAGCTCCCTCGTTAACACTGAAGCTTTCTTT	.	.	TRBV7-2	TRBJ1-1
CAWSVGGFGANVLTF	TGTGCCTGGAGTGTAGGCGGATTTGGGGCCAACGTCCTGACTTTC	.	.	TRBV30	TRBJ2-6
CASRRTGDNSPLHF	TGCGCCAGCCGTAGGACAGGGGATAATTCACCCCTCCACTTT	TRBD1	.	TRBV4-1	TRBJ1-6
CASSRGQGDGTEAFF	TGCGCCAGCAGCCGAGGACAGGGGGACGGCACTGAAGCTTTCTTT	TRBD1	.	TRBV4-1	TRBJ1-1
CASSFSRDTEAFF	TGTGCCAGCAGTTTTTCCAGGGACACTGAAGCTTTCTTT	.	.	TRBV27	TRBJ1-1
CASSFGTSGYEQYF	TGTGCCAGCAGTTTTGGGACTAGCGGGTACGAGCAGTACTTC	TRBD2	few	TRBV6-2/TRBV6-3	TRBJ2-7
CASSQAGTGSAYEQYF	TGTGCCAGCAGCCAAGCCGGGACAGGGAGCGCCTACGAGCAGTACTTC	TRBD1	.	TRBV3-1/TRBV3-2	TRBJ2-7
CAWSVWGQGINQPQHF	TGTGCCTGGAGTGTTTGGGGACAGGGGATCAATCAGCCCCAGCATTTT	TRBD1	once	TRBV30	TRBJ1-5
CASSSAHQPGPYGYTF	TGTGCCAGTAGTAGCGCACATCAACCAGGGCCCTATGGCTACACCTTC	.	once	TRBV19	TRBJ1-2
CASSGQGSLRGYTF	TGTGCCAGCAGCGGACAAGGAAGTCTGCGGGGCTACACCTTC	.	once	TRBV7-2	TRBJ1-2
CASSPDRGQPQHF	TGTGCCAGCTCACCGGATCGGGGTCAGCCCCAGCATTTT	.	.	TRBV18	TRBJ1-5
CASSLRRDSWNTEAFF	TGTGCCAGCAGTCTCCGAAGGGACAGCTGGAACACTGAAGCTTTCTTT	TRBD1	.	TRBV27	TRBJ1-1
CASSSGTSGQDYSPLHF	TGCGCCAGCAGCTCCGGGACTTCGGGACAGGACTATTCACCCCTCCACTTT	TRBD1	.	TRBV5-1	TRBJ1-6
CASSRITGGTYEQYF	TGTGCCAGCAGTCGAATCACAGGGGGAACTTACGAGCAGTACTTC	TRBD1	.	TRBV27	TRBJ2-7
CASSPGAGTGAGGEQFF	TGTGCCAGCAGCCCAGGGGCCGGGACAGGGGCCGGGGGTGAGCAGTTCTTC	TRBD1	.	TRBV7-3	TRBJ2-1
CASSYSKWGAGYGYTF	TGTGCCAGCAGTTACTCGAAATGGGGCGCAGGCTATGGCTACACCTTC	.	.	TRBV6-5	TRBJ1-2
CASSVLAGLGEQFF	TGTGCCAGCAGTGTTCTAGCGGGTTTGGGTGAGCAGTTCTTC	TRBD2	.	TRBV2	TRBJ2-1
CASSAGAQPQHF	TGTGCCAGCAGTGCAGGGGCTCAGCCCCAGCATTTT	.	.	TRBV7-8	TRBJ1-5
CASSHAGRSGNTIYF	TGTGCCAGCAGCCACGCAGGCAGGTCTGGAAACACCATATATTTT	.	few	TRBV7-8	TRBJ1-3
CASSGGTGENQPQHF	TGTGCCAGCAGTGGGGGGACAGGGGAAAATCAGCCCCAGCATTTT	TRBD1	.	TRBV2	TRBJ1-5
CASSPRQGARYGYTF	TGTGCCAGCAGCCCGCGACAGGGGGCTCGGTATGGCTACACCTTC	TRBD1	.	TRBV4-2	TRBJ1-2
CASSPRGLATDTQYF	TGTGCCAGCTCACCACGTGGACTAGCGACAGATACGCAGTATTTT	TRBD2	.	TRBV18	TRBJ2-3
CASRLTRGTNEKLFF	TGTGCCAGCAGGCTGACAAGGGGAACTAATGAAAAACTGTTTTTT	.	.	TRBV2	TRBJ1-4
CATTYGRGVNTEAFF	TGTGCCACCACTTACGGCAGGGGGGTTAACACTGAAGCTTTCTTT	TRBD1	.	TRBV10-3	TRBJ1-1